The rows below give T cell receptor beta chains drawn from one sample of a study of CD8 T cells in Susac syndrome. TCRdb re-derived calls from the immunoSEQ multiplex PCR reads in MiXCR, one entry per CDR3 protein. The data contain about 180,000 distinct CDR3 sequences, approximately 93% of them singletons. Specimen: CD4+ T cells from PBMCs. Receptors originate from a human donor with multiple sclerosis. Each CDR3 is given with its conserved first and last residue. The order of the fields is D gene, J gene, V gene, clone size, CDR3 DNA, CDR3 protein. A D gene is named only where the DNA matches it firmly. Clone size, where shown, is once, few, many, or a class for clones that have expanded.

D gene: -; J gene: TRBJ2-2; V gene: TRBV5-4; clone size: few; CDR3 DNA: TGTGCCAGCAGCTTGGTCACCACCGGGGAGCTGTTTTTT; CDR3 protein: CASSLVTTGELFF
D gene: -; J gene: TRBJ2-1; V gene: TRBV5-1; clone size: -; CDR3 DNA: TGCGCCAGCACCTCGCTAGGGGGGGGCACTGAGCAGTTCTTC; CDR3 protein: CASTSLGGGTEQFF
D gene: -; J gene: TRBJ1-2; V gene: TRBV12-3/TRBV12-4; clone size: -; CDR3 DNA: TGTGCGAGCCGAGACTTTGGTTCCTTAGGCTACACCTTC; CDR3 protein: CASRDFGSLGYTF
D gene: -; J gene: TRBJ2-3; V gene: TRBV15; clone size: once; CDR3 DNA: TGTGCCACCAGCAGACTGAGTTCGGACAACACAGATACGCAGTATTTT; CDR3 protein: CATSRLSSDNTDTQYF
D gene: -; J gene: TRBJ1-1; V gene: TRBV29-1; clone size: -; CDR3 DNA: TGCAGCGTGCGGGGGACATTCAACACTGAAGCTTTCTTT; CDR3 protein: CSVRGTFNTEAFF
D gene: TRBD1; J gene: TRBJ2-3; V gene: TRBV19; clone size: once; CDR3 DNA: TGTGCCACGACAAGGGGGCCGGCAGATACGCAGTATTTT; CDR3 protein: CATTRGPADTQYF
D gene: -; J gene: TRBJ1-4; V gene: TRBV5-1; clone size: -; CDR3 DNA: TGCGCCAGCAGCGTCGACAGCTTTAATGAAAAACTGTTTTTT; CDR3 protein: CASSVDSFNEKLFF
D gene: TRBD1; J gene: TRBJ2-2; V gene: TRBV7-2; clone size: -; CDR3 DNA: TGTGCCAGCAGCCTACTGGGACAGGGGGCCTCCGGGGAGCTGTTTTTT; CDR3 protein: CASSLLGQGASGELFF
D gene: -; J gene: TRBJ1-1; V gene: TRBV19; clone size: -; CDR3 DNA: TGTGCCAGTAGTATAAATAACGGAGGCACTGAAGCTTTCTTT; CDR3 protein: CASSINNGGTEAFF
D gene: -; J gene: TRBJ1-2; V gene: TRBV15; clone size: -; CDR3 DNA: TGTGCCACCAGCAGAGCTACAGGGATGTATGGCTACACCTTC; CDR3 protein: CATSRATGMYGYTF
D gene: TRBD2; J gene: TRBJ2-1; V gene: TRBV20-1; clone size: -; CDR3 DNA: TGCAGTGCTAGAGATGCTAGCGGGGGGCGTGAGCAGTTCTTC; CDR3 protein: CSARDASGGREQFF
D gene: TRBD1; J gene: TRBJ2-1; V gene: TRBV29-1; clone size: -; CDR3 DNA: TGCAGCGTTTCGGGACAGGGGAGGAATGAGCAGTTCTTC; CDR3 protein: CSVSGQGRNEQFF
D gene: -; J gene: TRBJ2-5; V gene: TRBV19; clone size: -; CDR3 DNA: TGTGCCAGTAGTCCGGACGTACGGGAGACCCAGTACTTC; CDR3 protein: CASSPDVRETQYF
D gene: -; J gene: TRBJ1-5; V gene: TRBV6-2/TRBV6-3; clone size: -; CDR3 DNA: TGTGCCAGCCGGCCTGGGGGGCGCAATCAGCCCCAGCATTTT; CDR3 protein: CASRPGGRNQPQHF
D gene: -; J gene: TRBJ2-3; V gene: TRBV30; clone size: -; CDR3 DNA: TGTGCCTGGAGCCTCAGTACAGATACGCAGTATTTT; CDR3 protein: CAWSLSTDTQYF
D gene: -; J gene: TRBJ1-2; V gene: TRBV2; clone size: -; CDR3 DNA: TGTGCCAGCAAGCGGACAGTGGGCTACGGCTACACCTTC; CDR3 protein: CASKRTVGYGYTF
D gene: -; J gene: TRBJ2-6; V gene: TRBV29-1; clone size: -; CDR3 DNA: TGCAGCGTGGATGCCACTGGGGGCTCTGGGGCCAACGTCCTGACTTTC; CDR3 protein: CSVDATGGSGANVLTF
D gene: -; J gene: TRBJ1-2; V gene: TRBV27; clone size: -; CDR3 DNA: TGTGCCAGCAGTACTGCAGGGGAGGGTAACTATGGCTACACCTTC; CDR3 protein: CASSTAGEGNYGYTF
D gene: -; J gene: TRBJ1-2; V gene: TRBV19; clone size: -; CDR3 DNA: TGTGCCAGTAGTAGAGGACACGGCGCTAACTATGGCTACACCTTC; CDR3 protein: CASSRGHGANYGYTF
D gene: -; J gene: TRBJ2-7; V gene: TRBV5-4; clone size: -; CDR3 DNA: TGTGCCAGCAGCTTGGACGGGGGCGAGCAGTACTTC; CDR3 protein: CASSLDGGEQYF
D gene: -; J gene: TRBJ2-7; V gene: TRBV6-2/TRBV6-3; clone size: -; CDR3 DNA: TGTGCCAGCACCGGTCGGGGGATAGGCATCTACGAGCAGTACTTC; CDR3 protein: CASTGRGIGIYEQYF
D gene: TRBD2; J gene: TRBJ2-7; V gene: TRBV3-1; clone size: -; CDR3 DNA: TGTGCCAGCAGCCAAGGGGGGGGACGCTTCCACGAGCAGTACTTC; CDR3 protein: CASSQGGGRFHEQYF
D gene: -; J gene: TRBJ2-1; V gene: TRBV20-1; clone size: -; CDR3 DNA: TGCAGTGCGCCGAGTTTCTCCTACAATGAGCAGTTCTTC; CDR3 protein: CSAPSFSYNEQFF
D gene: -; J gene: TRBJ2-7; V gene: TRBV28; clone size: once; CDR3 DNA: TGTGCCAGCAGTTTCTGGTCAGGGGATACTCACGAGCAGTACTTC; CDR3 protein: CASSFWSGDTHEQYF
D gene: TRBD1; J gene: TRBJ2-2; V gene: TRBV24-1; clone size: -; CDR3 DNA: TGTGCCACCAGTGACCAGGGGGCCGGGGAGCTGTTTTTT; CDR3 protein: CATSDQGAGELFF
D gene: -; J gene: TRBJ2-1; V gene: TRBV6-2/TRBV6-3; clone size: -; CDR3 DNA: TGTGCCAGCAGTTACAGGGTATCCAATGAGCAGTTCTTC; CDR3 protein: CASSYRVSNEQFF
D gene: -; J gene: TRBJ1-2; V gene: TRBV6-5; clone size: -; CDR3 DNA: TGTGCCAGCAGTTACTCGGTGGCAGGGGCGGGTATCTATGGCTACACCTTC; CDR3 protein: CASSYSVAGAGIYGYTF
D gene: -; J gene: TRBJ2-1; V gene: TRBV30; clone size: -; CDR3 DNA: TGTGCCTGGGGGTCCGCTGGTGGCTACAATGAGCAGTTCTTC; CDR3 protein: CAWGSAGGYNEQFF
D gene: TRBD1; J gene: TRBJ1-5; V gene: TRBV2; clone size: -; CDR3 DNA: TGTGCCAGCAGGAGGGACAGGGGGAATCAGCCCCAGCATTTT; CDR3 protein: CASRRDRGNQPQHF
D gene: -; J gene: TRBJ2-3; V gene: TRBV6-5; clone size: -; CDR3 DNA: TGTGCCACAAAATCTGAGGGCACAGATACGCAGTATTTT; CDR3 protein: CATKSEGTDTQYF
D gene: TRBD1; J gene: TRBJ1-1; V gene: TRBV19; clone size: -; CDR3 DNA: TGTGCCAGTAGCGTATCACAGGGGACTGAAGCTTTCTTT; CDR3 protein: CASSVSQGTEAFF
D gene: -; J gene: TRBJ2-7; V gene: TRBV5-1; clone size: -; CDR3 DNA: TGCGCCAGCAGCTTGGCGGTCGGGGCCGGCTACGAGCAGTACTTC; CDR3 protein: CASSLAVGAGYEQYF
D gene: -; J gene: TRBJ1-2; V gene: TRBV20-1; clone size: -; CDR3 DNA: TGCAGTGCTAGCGCTAGGTGGACTTGGGGCTACACCTTC; CDR3 protein: CSASARWTWGYTF
D gene: -; J gene: TRBJ2-4; V gene: TRBV18; clone size: -; CDR3 DNA: TGTGCCAGCTCACCGGCGGGAATAATCGCCAAAAACATTCAGTACTTC; CDR3 protein: CASSPAGIIAKNIQYF
D gene: -; J gene: TRBJ1-1; V gene: TRBV24-1; clone size: -; CDR3 DNA: TGTGCCACCAGTAGGGCAGGGGAGGCTTTCTTT; CDR3 protein: CATSRAGEAFF
D gene: -; J gene: TRBJ2-1; V gene: TRBV10-3; clone size: -; CDR3 DNA: TGTGCCATCAGGAGGGACGCGACGGGCAATGAGCAGTTCTTC; CDR3 protein: CAIRRDATGNEQFF
D gene: -; J gene: TRBJ2-3; V gene: TRBV13; clone size: -; CDR3 DNA: TGTGCCAGCACCCAACGCGGTAGCACAGATACGCAGTATTTT; CDR3 protein: CASTQRGSTDTQYF
D gene: -; J gene: TRBJ1-4; V gene: TRBV24-1; clone size: -; CDR3 DNA: TGTGCCACCAGTGATCCCCCAGGTGAAAAACTGTTTTTT; CDR3 protein: CATSDPPGEKLFF
D gene: TRBD2; J gene: TRBJ2-1; V gene: TRBV5-1; clone size: few; CDR3 DNA: TGCGCCAGCAGCTTGGAAACTAGCGGGGGGGCCAATGAGCAGTTCTTC; CDR3 protein: CASSLETSGGANEQFF
D gene: -; J gene: TRBJ2-4; V gene: TRBV15; clone size: -; CDR3 DNA: TGTGCCACCAGCAGAGATCAGGCGTCGGGAAATCGCCTAGCCAAAAACATTCAGTACTTC; CDR3 protein: CATSRDQASGNRLAKNIQYF
D gene: -; J gene: TRBJ1-2; V gene: TRBV3-1; clone size: -; CDR3 DNA: TGTGCCAGCAGCCAATCTGCGGCAAGGGCATATGGCTACACCTTC; CDR3 protein: CASSQSAARAYGYTF
D gene: TRBD1; J gene: TRBJ2-3; V gene: TRBV20-1; clone size: -; CDR3 DNA: TGCAGTGCTAGTTGGACAGGGGGCACAGATACGCAGTATTTT; CDR3 protein: CSASWTGGTDTQYF
D gene: TRBD2; J gene: TRBJ2-5; V gene: TRBV28; clone size: -; CDR3 DNA: TGTGCCAGCAGCGAAACCGGGGGGGGGCGGCGGGAGACCCAGTACTTC; CDR3 protein: CASSETGGGRRETQYF
D gene: TRBD1; J gene: TRBJ1-6; V gene: TRBV2; clone size: -; CDR3 DNA: TGTGCCAGCAGTGACCGGGACAGGGGGCAAATTGATTCACCCCTCCACTTT; CDR3 protein: CASSDRDRGQIDSPLHF
D gene: -; J gene: TRBJ2-7; V gene: TRBV5-4; clone size: -; CDR3 DNA: TGTGCCAGCAGAAATGGGGAGACAGGGAGGGGATCCTACGAGCAGTACTTC; CDR3 protein: CASRNGETGRGSYEQYF
D gene: -; J gene: TRBJ2-2; V gene: TRBV3-1; clone size: -; CDR3 DNA: TGTGCCAGCAGCCAAGACTCGAACACCGGGGAGCTGTTTTTT; CDR3 protein: CASSQDSNTGELFF
D gene: -; J gene: TRBJ2-7; V gene: TRBV20-1; clone size: -; CDR3 DNA: TGCAGTGCTCGGGACGGATATTACGAGCAGTACTTC; CDR3 protein: CSARDGYYEQYF
D gene: TRBD1; J gene: TRBJ2-7; V gene: TRBV11-2; clone size: -; CDR3 DNA: TGTGCCAGCAGCTTAGATTGGGGACAGGGGCAAAACTTC; CDR3 protein: CASSLDWGQGQNF
D gene: TRBD2; J gene: TRBJ2-7; V gene: TRBV28; clone size: -; CDR3 DNA: TGTGCCACCGAGAATAGCGGGAGCTCCTACGAGCAGTACTTC; CDR3 protein: CATENSGSSYEQYF
D gene: TRBD1; J gene: TRBJ1-2; V gene: TRBV2; clone size: -; CDR3 DNA: TGTGCCAGCAGAACCCGACAGGGGATGGGCGGCTACACCTTC; CDR3 protein: CASRTRQGMGGYTF
D gene: -; J gene: TRBJ2-4; V gene: TRBV5-1; clone size: -; CDR3 DNA: TGCGCCAGCAGACCAGGACAGTTAGCCAAAAACATTCAGTACTTC; CDR3 protein: CASRPGQLAKNIQYF
D gene: -; J gene: TRBJ1-1; V gene: TRBV29-1; clone size: -; CDR3 DNA: TGCAGCGCCCAGGAACATATGAACACTGAAGCTTTCTTT; CDR3 protein: CSAQEHMNTEAFF
D gene: -; J gene: TRBJ2-1; V gene: TRBV12-3/TRBV12-4; clone size: -; CDR3 DNA: TGTGCCAGCAGTTTGAGGTCCTACAATGAGCAGTTCTTC; CDR3 protein: CASSLRSYNEQFF
D gene: -; J gene: TRBJ1-1; V gene: TRBV6-1; clone size: -; CDR3 DNA: TGTGCCAGCAGTGTCCTGGACACGAGGGGAGCTTTCTTT; CDR3 protein: CASSVLDTRGAFF
D gene: -; J gene: TRBJ1-1; V gene: TRBV12-3/TRBV12-4; clone size: -; CDR3 DNA: TGTGCCAGCAGCGCCTCAGGACGGGACAACACTGAAGCTTTCTTT; CDR3 protein: CASSASGRDNTEAFF
D gene: TRBD1; J gene: TRBJ2-7; V gene: TRBV5-1; clone size: -; CDR3 DNA: TGCGCCAGCAGCTTGGAACAGGGGGCGTTGGGGGAGCAGTACTTC; CDR3 protein: CASSLEQGALGEQYF
D gene: -; J gene: TRBJ1-3; V gene: TRBV29-1; clone size: -; CDR3 DNA: TGCAGCCCCCGATTCGGCAGAACGTGTGGAAACACCATATATTTT; CDR3 protein: CSPRFGRTCGNTIYF
D gene: TRBD1; J gene: TRBJ1-5; V gene: TRBV29-1; clone size: -; CDR3 DNA: TGCAGCGTGGCCGGGGACAGCCCGGATCAGCCCCAGCATTTT; CDR3 protein: CSVAGDSPDQPQHF